This entry features one TCR beta chain sequence. TCRdb's table, derived via immunoSEQ multiplex PCR, lists solely in-frame clones and lacks some. Altogether roughly 18,000 clones are present, 75% to 90% being singletons, with the ten largest covering roughly a third. This CDR3 has 17 residues. Germline CDR1 and CDR2: SGHTA and FQGTGA. Trimming cost V 5 bases and J 3 bases; bases outside gene matches: 14. The sample belongs to a study of OX40 agonist ivuxolimab in advanced cancers. Study as a whole: An agonistic human IgG2 monoclonal antibody against OX40 (CD134) was given.

The sequence was collected from an adult with an advanced solid tumor such as melanoma, head and neck, liver or kidney cancer. Sequencing was performed on CD4+ or CD8+ T cells sorted from blood, taken in a trial of the OX40 agonist ivuxolimab. The chain has TRBV7-3 and TRBJ2-7; 9 nucleotides agree with TRBD1. The CDR3 protein is CASSPDPPGQGDYEQYF. CDR3 nucleotide sequence: TGTGCCAGCAGCCCGGATCCCCCGGGACAGGGCGACTACGAGCAGTACTTC. The full variable domain, in which reference TRBV7-3 and TRBJ2-7 provide the parts outside the CDR3, is GAGVSQTPSNKVTEKGKYVELRCDPISGHTALYWYRQSLGQGPEFLIYFQGTGAADDSGLPNDRFFAVRPEGSVSTLKIQRTERGDSAVYLCASSPDPPGQGDYEQYFGPGTRLTVT.